This TCR beta chain was recorded in a study of blood T cell repertoires in COVID-19. Germline CDR1 LGHNA, CDR2 YSLEER. The CDR3 is 17 amino acids. V gave up 2 bases and J gave up 7 bases; unmatched junction bases: 9. Profiling relied on immunoSEQ multiplex PCR, and the TCRdb table lists in-frame clones only, not all of them. The sample lists 160,000 or so clones; 80% were seen once. The specimen sequenced was peripheral blood. This clonotype originated in a man aged 60 to 75 with acute or convalescent COVID-19. V is TRBV4-3 and J is TRBJ1-6, with 9 bases identical to TRBD1. CDR3 residues: CASSQSHTGQGNSPLHF. The CDR3 DNA reads as TGCGCCAGCAGCCAAAGTCACACGGGACAGGGAAATTCACCCCTCCACTTT.